Below are 5 T cell receptor beta chains sequenced from a single sample in a study of PD-1 blockade in classical Hodgkin lymphoma. Measured with immunoSEQ multiplex PCR; TCRdb has only the in-frame clones, and not every one. The sample includes 15,000 to 17,000 clones, around 84% of them seen just once. Time point: newly diagnosed, previously untreated cHL patient sample. Starting with thawed PBMCs, CD4+ T cells were purified by magnetic negative selection. Sequencing used CD4+ T cells from blood. Receptors were obtained from a human donor with classical Hodgkin lymphoma.

The chain carries TRBV4-3 and TRBJ2-3; possibly TRBD1 or TRBD2 for D (5 bases each). V lost 1 base, J lost 10 bases, and 15 bases lay in between. Germline-derived CDR1 and CDR2 are LGHNA and YSLEER. The CDR3 loop spans 14 amino acids. In DNA form, the CDR3 reads TGCGCCAGCAGCCAAGGACGAACTGGGACGGCGCAGTATTTT. Its translation is CASSQGRTGTAQYF.

V is TRBV19 and J is TRBJ2-2; D might be TRBD1 (8 bases). The germline gives CDR1 LNHDA, CDR2 SQIVND (reference sequence). V dropped 7 bases and J dropped 3 bases, with 24 bases sitting between them. The CDR3 extends over 18 amino acids. DNA of the CDR3: TGTGCCAGTACCCGGGTCGTTGGACAGGGAGGGTACACCGGGGAGCTGTTTTTT. It is translated as CASTRVVGQGGYTGELFF.

This sequence joins TRBV5-4 and TRBJ1-3; no reliable D call. The CDR3 loop spans 15 amino acids. Trimming took 0 bases from V and 0 from J, leaving 7 bases between them. The germline V gene has CDR1 SGHNT and CDR2 YYREEE (reference sequence). The DNA for the CDR3 is TGTGCCAGCAGCTTGGCTGTTGGCTCTGGAAACACCATATATTTT. Its protein is CASSLAVGSGNTIYF.

The gene calls are TRBV19 and TRBJ1-1, with TRBD1 matching over 8 bases. CDR3 size: 13 residues. Trimming cost V 7 bases and J 5 bases; bases outside gene matches: 6. The germline V gene has CDR1 LNHDA and CDR2 SQIVND (reference sequence). CDR3 in DNA: TGTGCCAGTATGCGGACAGGGCAGACTGAAGCTTTCTTT. It encodes CASMRTGQTEAFF.

This clone was recorded a few times. The rearrangement joins TRBV2 to TRBJ1-5, with no clear D. Between the trimmed V and J ends, which lost 4 bases and 3 bases, there was a span of 7 bases. Germline-derived CDR1 and CDR2 are SNHLY and FYNNEI. There are 13 residues in the CDR3. The CDR3 sequence: CASSARANQPQHF. CDR3 sequence (DNA): TGTGCCAGCAGTGCCCGGGCCAATCAGCCCCAGCATTTT.